The clone carrying this T cell receptor (beta chain) was seen a handful of times. Its antigen is not identified. Using a J-beta primer mix together with a sample-barcoded 5' primer, a second PCR was run for about 6 to 12 cycles. TCRdb used MiXCR to reprocess the 5' RACE reads, holding one entry per CDR3 protein. The table lists 1.5 million to 2 million distinct CDR3 sequences, over 25% of them singletons. This CDR3 has 14 amino acids. The V segment lost 5 bases and the J segment 4 bases; nucleotides outside the gene matches: 7. In germline, CDR1 is MDHEN, CDR2 SYDVKM. The data belong to a study of blood T cells in healthy people across ages. The overall study: Template switching retrieved approximately one barcoded beta molecule for each two T cells. General study findings and limits: A greater number of naive CD4+ cells and higher diversity distinguished long-lived donors from aged donors.

Sequenced sample: blood. The sequence was obtained from a woman aged 25-40 years in good health. The chain couples TRBV28 to TRBJ1-1, with 7 nucleotides matching TRBD1. Here the CDR3 reads CASSEGTVTTEAFF. CDR3 DNA: TGTGCCAGCAGTGAGGGGACAGTCACCACTGAAGCTTTCTTT. Using reference TRBV28 and TRBJ1-1 for the parts outside the CDR3, the full variable domain is DVKVTQSSRYLVKRTGEKVFLECVQDMDHENMFWYRQDPGLGLRLIYFSYDVKMKEKGDIPEGYSVSREKKERFSLILESASTNQTSMYLCASSEGTVTTEAFFGQGTRLTVV.